A selection of T cell receptor beta chains follows, all from one sample in a study of breast tumors, draining lymph nodes, adjacent tissues. TCRdb processed the multiplex PCR reads anew with MiXCR; each CDR3 protein has one entry. The sample has 25,000 to 40,000 distinct CDR3 sequences; under 80% are singletons. The sample consisted of breast tumor tissue. All receptors derive from a female donor with breast cancer. Some clones in this sample may be carry-over from other donors' samples. Both conserved end residues are part of each CDR3. Fields, in order: V gene, clone size, J gene, D gene, CDR3 protein, CDR3 DNA. The D gene is left open where the match is weak. Some rows mark clone size as missing; the rest say once, few, many or name a class of expanded clone.

TRBV24-1	few	TRBJ1-2	NA	CATSGAGGGYTF	TGTGCCACCAGTGGAGCGGGGGGAGGCTACACCTTC
TRBV5-1	NA	TRBJ2-1	TRBD2	CASSLDVSGRNEQFF	TGCGCCAGCAGCTTGGATGTTAGCGGGAGGAATGAGCAGTTCTTC
TRBV28	many	TRBJ2-1	TRBD2	CASSLAKRETHNEQFF	TGTGCCAGCAGTTTAGCAAAGCGGGAGACCCACAATGAGCAGTTCTTC
TRBV2	many	TRBJ1-5	TRBD1	CASCRTGEHLSNQPQHF	TGTGCCAGCTGTAGGACAGGGGAACATCTTAGCAATCAGCCCCAGCATTTT
TRBV11-3	NA	TRBJ2-1	TRBD1	CASSLGGDRVIF	TGTGCCAGCAGCTTAGGTGGGGACAGGGTGATCTTC
TRBV6-2/TRBV6-3	many	TRBJ1-5	TRBD1	CASRDPGQRNQPQHF	TGTGCCAGCAGGGACCCGGGACAGCGCAATCAGCCCCAGCATTTT
TRBV15	NA	TRBJ2-1	TRBD1	CVTSSQLRDRVRNEQFF	TGTGTCACCAGCAGCCAACTCCGGGACAGGGTACGGAATGAGCAGTTCTTC
TRBV20-1	NA	TRBJ1-2	NA	CSAREGQTLGGYTF	TGCAGTGCTAGAGAAGGGCAGACTTTAGGGGGCTACACCTTC
TRBV19	few	TRBJ2-7	TRBD1	CASSLGDSPYEQYF	TGTGCCAGTAGTCTCGGGGACAGCCCCTACGAGCAGTACTTC
TRBV2	NA	TRBJ2-3	NA	CASSGTPDGTDTQYF	TGTGCCAGCAGTGGGACACCGGACGGCACAGATACGCAGTATTTT
TRBV20-1	NA	TRBJ2-7	NA	CSARPLGDGYEQYF	TGCAGTGCTAGGCCCTTAGGGGATGGCTACGAGCAGTACTTC
TRBV6-1	many	TRBJ2-1	NA	CASSHPYNEQFF	TGTGCCAGCAGTCACCCTTACAATGAGCAGTTCTTC
TRBV24-1	NA	TRBJ2-1	TRBD2	CATSAGLAVSYNEQFF	TGTGCCACCAGTGCGGGACTAGCGGTCTCCTACAATGAGCAGTTCTTC
TRBV24-1	NA	TRBJ1-2	NA	CATLEHDSNYGYTF	TGTGCCACCTTAGAACACGACTCTAACTATGGCTACACCTTC
TRBV19	NA	TRBJ2-1	NA	CASSRGTLSSYNEQFF	TGTGCCAGTAGTAGAGGGACACTAAGCTCCTACAATGAGCAGTTCTTC
TRBV5-1	NA	TRBJ1-2	TRBD1	CASRQVGQCDYGYTF	TGTGCCAGTAGACAGGTGGGACAGTGCGACTATGGCTACACCTTC
TRBV6-2/TRBV6-3	few	TRBJ1-5	NA	CASRKDSHQPQHF	TGTGCCAGCAGGAAGGACAGCCACCAGCCCCAGCATTTT
TRBV15	NA	TRBJ1-6	NA	CATSSGETPLHF	TGTGCCACCAGCTCAGGGGAGACGCCCCTCCACTTT
TRBV7-2	once	TRBJ2-1	TRBD2	CASSLGLAGAEQFF	TGTGCCAGCAGCTTAGGACTAGCGGGGGCCGAGCAGTTCTTC
TRBV20-1	NA	TRBJ2-1	TRBD2	CSARAFGGSGTSREQFF	TGCAGTGCTAGAGCCTTCGGCGGGAGTGGAACGTCACGTGAGCAGTTCTTC
TRBV4-1	NA	TRBJ2-3	NA	CASSPGWVAVVGDTQYF	TGCGCCAGCAGCCCAGGCTGGGTAGCGGTGGTTGGAGATACGCAGTATTTT
TRBV9	NA	TRBJ2-7	NA	CASSPYDGFSYEQYF	TGTGCCAGCAGCCCTTACGACGGATTCTCCTACGAGCAGTACTTC
TRBV20-1	NA	TRBJ2-3	TRBD2	CSARDPGLVRGDTQYF	TGCAGTGCTAGGGATCCGGGACTAGTGAGGGGTGATACGCAGTATTTT
TRBV2	NA	TRBJ1-2	TRBD1	CASRAGGNYGYTF	TGTGCCAGCAGGGCAGGGGGAAACTATGGCTACACCTTC
TRBV3-2	few	TRBJ1-1	NA	CASSQDCSQGMNTEAFF	TGTGCCAGCAGCCAAGATTGTTCACAGGGTATGAACACTGAAGCTTTCTTT
TRBV2	NA	TRBJ1-5	NA	CASNREDGSNQPQHF	TGTGCCAGCAACAGGGAAGATGGAAGCAATCAGCCCCAGCATTTT
TRBV20-1	many	TRBJ1-2	TRBD1	CSALPGQGYGYTF	TGCAGTGCTCTTCCGGGACAGGGATATGGCTACACCTTC
TRBV6-6	many	TRBJ1-2	TRBD1	CANRNRDDRGIYGYTF	TGTGCCAACAGGAATCGCGACGACAGGGGCATATATGGCTACACCTTC
TRBV7-9	NA	TRBJ1-4	NA	CASSLPPTNEKLSF	TGTGCCAGCAGCCTACCCCCAACTAATGAAAAACTGTCTTTT
TRBV24-1	NA	TRBJ2-3	TRBD2	CATSEGTSGGADTQYF	TGTGCCACCAGTGAGGGGACTAGCGGGGGTGCAGATACGCAGTATTTT
TRBV7-9	NA	TRBJ1-6	NA	CASRPGNSPLHF	TGTGCCAGCAGACCAGGGAACTCACCCCTCCACTTT
TRBV2	few	TRBJ1-6	TRBD1	CASRTGTGGSPLHF	TGTGCCAGCAGGACCGGGACAGGGGGTTCACCCCTCCACTTT
TRBV13	many	TRBJ1-6	NA	CASSLQGGGVGSPLHF	TGTGCCAGCAGCTTACAAGGGGGGGGGGTGGGTTCACCCCTCCACTTT
TRBV9	many	TRBJ2-3	NA	CASSEEGGLTTDTQYF	TGTGCCAGCAGCGAGGAGGGGGGACTAACCACAGATACGCAGTATTTT
TRBV9	NA	TRBJ1-6	NA	CASSVSGSGDSPLHF	TGTGCCAGCAGCGTTTCCGGCAGTGGGGATTCACCCCTCCACTTT
TRBV7-9	NA	TRBJ2-1	NA	CASSPLDGSYNEQFF	TGTGCCAGCAGCCCCCTGGACGGGAGCTACAATGAGCAGTTCTTC
TRBV29-1	NA	TRBJ2-3	TRBD2	CSVPGVAGAVTDYEFF	TGCAGCGTTCCCGGGGTAGCGGGGGCGGTCACAGATTACGAATTTTTT
TRBV6-5	many	TRBJ2-2	NA	CASSHSRAGNTGELFF	TGTGCCAGCAGTCACTCGAGAGCAGGCAACACCGGGGAGCTGTTTTTT
TRBV5-1	NA	TRBJ2-3	TRBD2	CASRAHAGGDTQYF	TGCGCCAGCAGGGCCCACGCGGGAGGGGACACGCAGTATTTT
TRBV20-1	many	TRBJ2-3	TRBD2	CSARVPGLAGNTDTQYF	TGCAGTGCTAGAGTCCCGGGGCTAGCGGGGAACACAGATACGCAGTATTTT
TRBV4-3	NA	TRBJ1-2	NA	CASSQDHDLLYGYTF	TGCGCCAGCAGCCAAGATCACGACCTCCTCTACGGCTACACCTTC
TRBV18	many	TRBJ2-5	NA	CASSPGLKETQYF	TGTGCCAGCTCACCCGGGCTGAAAGAGACCCAGTACTTC
TRBV5-6	NA	TRBJ2-1	TRBD2	CASSLLADGDNEQFF	TGTGCCAGCAGCTTACTAGCGGATGGGGACAATGAGCAGTTCTTC
TRBV4-2	many	TRBJ2-7	NA	CASSRGNEQYF	TGTGCCAGCAGCCGAGGGAACGAGCAGTACTTC
TRBV7-9	NA	TRBJ1-5	NA	CASSFQGNQPQHF	TGTGCCAGCAGCTTTCAGGGCAATCAGCCCCAGCATTTT
TRBV2	many	TRBJ1-4	NA	CASSPGPGGKLFF	TGTGCCAGCAGTCCGGGCCCTGGGGGGAAACTGTTTTTT
TRBV6-4	NA	TRBJ2-3	NA	CASSPERRDTQYF	TGTGCCAGCAGTCCCGAGCGTCGAGATACGCAGTATTTT
TRBV20-1	NA	TRBJ2-5	NA	CSTRDLRGAGTQYF	TGCAGTACTAGAGACCTTAGGGGTGCGGGGACCCAGTACTTC
TRBV5-1	NA	TRBJ2-1	TRBD2	CASSPIRTSGVSSYNEQFF	TGCGCCAGCAGCCCTATCAGGACTAGCGGGGTGAGCTCCTACAATGAGCAGTTCTTC
TRBV7-9	few	TRBJ1-4	TRBD1	CASSLVGDRSNEKLFF	TGTGCCAGCAGCTTAGTGGGGGACAGGTCTAATGAAAAACTGTTTTTT